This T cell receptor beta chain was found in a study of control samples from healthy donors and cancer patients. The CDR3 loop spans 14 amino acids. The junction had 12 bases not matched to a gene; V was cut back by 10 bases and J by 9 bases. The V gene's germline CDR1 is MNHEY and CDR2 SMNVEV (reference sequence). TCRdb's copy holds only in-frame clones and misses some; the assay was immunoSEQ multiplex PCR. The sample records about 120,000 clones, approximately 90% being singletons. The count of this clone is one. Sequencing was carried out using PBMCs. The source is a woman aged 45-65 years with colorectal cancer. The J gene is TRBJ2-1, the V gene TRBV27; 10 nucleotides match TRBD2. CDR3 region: CATRLAGPRGEQFF. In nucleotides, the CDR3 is TGTGCCACCCGACTAGCGGGTCCCCGCGGTGAGCAGTTCTTC.